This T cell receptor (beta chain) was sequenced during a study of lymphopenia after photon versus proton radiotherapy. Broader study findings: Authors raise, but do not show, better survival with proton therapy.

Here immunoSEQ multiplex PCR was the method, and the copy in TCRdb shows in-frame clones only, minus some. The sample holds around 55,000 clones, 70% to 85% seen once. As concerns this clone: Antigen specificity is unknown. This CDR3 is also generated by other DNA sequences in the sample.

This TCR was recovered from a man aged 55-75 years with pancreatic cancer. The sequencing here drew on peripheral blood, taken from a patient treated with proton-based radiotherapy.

The CDR3 DNA reads TGCGCCAGCAGCTTGTTTGGGAGCACTGAAGCTTTCTTT. It encodes CASSLFGSTEAFF. This sequence joins TRBV5-1 and TRBJ1-1; unclear D gene. The CDR3 sequence is 13 residues long. Looked up from germline, CDR1 is SGHRS and CDR2 is YFSETQ. Trimming removed 1 base at V and 4 bases at J, with 8 bases between.